The sequence of this T cell receptor beta chain was determined in a study of blood T cell repertoires in COVID-19. Study-level background: Acute and convalescent COVID-19 specimens originated in the United States, Italy and Spain. T cells, B-cell-depleted T cells, or PBMCs provided the cDNA or gDNA that served as material.

V lost 3 bases and J 7 bases, leaving 6 bases between the germline ends. Germline CDR1 reads WNHNN; CDR2 reads SYGVQD (reference sequence). This CDR3 is built from 12 residues. Authors' methods: Amplifying reference gene primers gave estimates of nucleated cell counts. Assay used: immunoSEQ multiplex PCR; TCRdb lists only in-frame clones, some missing. Clone size and V and J calls were adopted from that table, with D and trimming inferred from the DNA. The sample records hundreds of thousands of clones, roughly 90% being singletons. The TCR was taken from a woman in her 30s with active or convalescent COVID-19. The chain joins TRBV10-1 to TRBJ2-2, with D possibly TRBD1 on 5 matching bases. The sample comprised peripheral blood. The CDR3 loop reads CASSDGHGELFF. CDR3 bases: TGCGCCAGCAGTGATGGACACGGGGAGCTGTTTTTT.